One sample yielded the 29 T cell receptor beta chains listed below, sequenced in a study of cytomegalovirus exposure and HLA in healthy donors. PCR amplification relied on 60 Vbeta primers (plus 13 Jbeta primers). TCRdb's table, derived via immunoSEQ multiplex PCR, lists solely in-frame clones and lacks some. The table includes roughly 98,000 clones, about 70% detected once. Input material: PBMCs. These receptors all stem from a female donor in good health and CMV-seropositive.

The V and J genes are TRBV9 and TRBJ2-7; maybe TRBD2 (5 bases). V lost 5 bases to trimming and J lost 7 bases, with 10 bases between them. The CDR3 totals 11 residues. The V gene's germline CDR1 is SGDLS and CDR2 YYNGEE. CDR3 DNA sequence: TGTGCCAGCAGTTCCTCGGGGGAGCAGTACTTC. This sequence encodes CASSSSGEQYF.

In its sample, this clone was seen a few times. The gene calls are TRBV18 and TRBJ1-5, with TRBD1 as a possible D gene (5 bases). V was clipped by 4 bases and J by 0 bases, with 13 bases between them. Germline CDR1 is KGHSH and CDR2 is LQKENI. CDR3 length equals 16 residues. The CDR3 DNA reads as TGTGCCAGCTCACTCACGGTACAGGTTAGCAATCAGCCCCAGCATTTT. Translated, it gives CASSLTVQVSNQPQHF.

In regard to this clone: At one of its ends the junction is not consistent with the germline gene, which may arise from a read error. The chain recombines TRBV7-7 with TRBJ2-5; D possibly corresponds to TRBD1 (6 bases). Germline CDR1 and CDR2: SSHAT and FNYEAQ (reference sequence). The CDR3 consists of 15 residues. CDR3 bases: TGTGCTAGCAGCTTGAGCGGACAGCCTCAAGAGACCCAGTACTTC. Translating gives CASSLSGQPQETQYF.

This clone is a singleton in its sample. The gene calls are TRBV29-1 and TRBJ1-1; TRBD1 is a possible D gene (6 bases). The CDR3 length is 14 residues. V lost 6 bases, J lost 5 bases, and 19 bases lay in between. Looked up from germline, CDR1 is SQVTM and CDR2 is ANQGSEA. This CDR3 reads CSVSEIGGRTEAFF. The CDR3 DNA reads TGCAGCGTGAGCGAAATAGGGGGAAGGACTGAAGCTTTCTTT.

The gene calls are TRBV7-9 and TRBJ2-6; possibly TRBD1 for D (5 bases). There are 15 residues in the CDR3. V lost 4 bases, J lost 4 bases, and 11 bases lay in between. Germline V gene lookup returns CDR1 SEHNR and CDR2 FQNEAQ (reference sequence). The CDR3 region is CASSSQELGANVLTF. In nucleotides, the CDR3 is TGTGCCAGCAGCTCACAGGAGCTGGGGGCCAACGTCCTGACTTTC.

About this clone itself: This sample also contains other DNA sequences that code for the same CDR3. This chain links TRBV5-1 with TRBJ2-3; 7 bases match TRBD1. This CDR3 has 14 residues. The ends lost 2 bases at V and 1 base at J; junction bases unmatched: 1. CDR1 and CDR2 from the germline V gene are SGHRS and YFSETQ. CDR3 in DNA: TGCGCCAGCAGCTTAGGGGGCGGCACAGATACGCAGTATTTT. This codes for CASSLGGGTDTQYF.

This chain connects TRBV5-1 to TRBJ1-5; no reliable D call. The V gene's germline CDR1 is SGHRS and CDR2 YFSETQ. Between the trimmed V and J ends, which lost 4 bases and 1 base, there was a span of 6 bases. This CDR3 has 13 amino acids. CDR3 sequence: CASSTGSNQPQHF. The DNA of the CDR3 is TGCGCCAGCAGCACGGGGAGCAATCAGCCCCAGCATTTT.

This clone has only a few counts. The V call is TRBV29-1, the J call TRBJ2-7; D is unresolved. Germline V gene lookup returns CDR1 SQVTM and CDR2 ANQGSEA. There are 13 residues in the CDR3. Between the trimmed V and J ends, which lost 3 bases and 3 bases, there was a span of 12 bases. CDR3 residues: CSVETLPGYEQYF. The CDR3, as DNA: TGCAGCGTTGAGACGCTACCGGGCTACGAGCAGTACTTC.

Only a few counts were recorded for this clone. V and J are TRBV30 and TRBJ1-5; 7 bases map to TRBD1. Germline assignment: CDR1 GTSNPN and CDR2 SVGIG (reference sequence). The CDR3 contains 13 residues. Trimming cost V 3 bases and J 5 bases; bases outside gene matches: 4. The CDR3 DNA follows: TGTGCCTGGAGCGACAGGGCCGATCAGCCCCAGCATTTT. This gives the protein CAWSDRADQPQHF.

The chain employs TRBV11-2 and TRBJ1-2; D is possibly TRBD1 (6 bases). The CDR3 is made up of 13 amino acids. Deletions cut 5 bases from V and 4 bases from J, with 11 bases between. The germline gives CDR1 SGHAT, CDR2 FQNNGV. CDR3 nucleotides: TGTGCCAGCAGCCCAGGGGTTCGCTATGGCTACACCTTC. Translating gives CASSPGVRYGYTF.

The chain has TRBV6-4 and TRBJ2-3; a possible D gene is TRBD2 (5 bases). Germline assignment: CDR1 MRHNA and CDR2 SNTAGT. Trimming removed 2 bases from V and 5 bases from J, with 8 bases in between. The CDR3 covers 13 residues. The CDR3 region is CASSDPSGDTQYF. CDR3 in DNA: TGTGCCAGCAGTGACCCGAGCGGAGATACGCAGTATTTT.

CDR3 nucleotide sequence: TGTGCCAGCAGCGTAGGGGGAGGGACTCTGGGCTACACCTTC. The encoded protein is CASSVGGGTLGYTF. V is TRBV9 and J is TRBJ1-2; possibly TRBD1 for D (5 bases). The CDR3 spans 14 residues. V shed 0 bases and J shed 8 bases, with 14 bases lying between them. Germline CDR1 SGDLS, CDR2 YYNGEE.

This clone was detected once. The chain links TRBV5-4 to TRBJ2-7, with a weak D call TRBD2 (6 bases). The germline V gene encodes CDR1 SGHNT and CDR2 YYREEE (reference sequence). The length of the CDR3 is 15 residues. V lost 0 bases to trimming and J lost 4 bases, with 14 bases between them. CDR3 protein: CASSLGPGEAYEQYF. The CDR3 DNA sequence: TGTGCCAGCAGCTTGGGCCCGGGAGAAGCTTACGAGCAGTACTTC. The full variable domain, rest sourced from reference TRBV5-4 and TRBJ2-7, is ETGVTQSPTHLIKTRGQQVTLRCSSQSGHNTVSWYQQALGQGPQFIFQYYREEENGRGNFPPRFSGLQFPNYSSELNVNALELDDSALYLCASSLGPGEAYEQYFGPGTRLTVT.

This clone was counted only a few times. This chain uses TRBV4-2 with TRBJ1-4; tentatively, D is TRBD1 (5 bases). CDR3 length equals 14 residues. The V gene lost 4 bases and the J gene lost 6 bases, with 12 bases spanning the gap. CDR1 and CDR2 (germline): LGHNA, YNFKEQ. The CDR3, as DNA: TGTGCCAGCAGCCTCCGACAGTGGGATGAAAAACTGTTTTTT. It codes for CASSLRQWDEKLFF.

The V and J genes are TRBV5-1 and TRBJ1-1; D is uncertain. V lost 3 bases to trimming and J lost 1 base, with 13 bases between them. Looked up from germline, CDR1 is SGHRS and CDR2 is YFSETQ. The CDR3 runs 15 residues. In nucleotides, the CDR3 is TGCGCCAGCAGCTGGGCGGGAGGGAGGAACACTGAAGCTTTCTTT. Amino acid sequence: CASSWAGGRNTEAFF.

This chain uses TRBV30 with TRBJ2-5, with D possibly being TRBD2 (6 bases). The V gene's germline CDR1 is GTSNPN and CDR2 SVGIG (reference sequence). Between the trimmed V and J ends, which lost 6 bases and 5 bases, there was a span of 16 bases. This CDR3 region has 13 residues. The CDR3 DNA reads TGTGCCTGCGAGCAGCGGGTTAGGGAGACCCAGTACTTC. Residues: CACEQRVRETQYF. Full variable domain (missing parts from reference TRBV30 and TRBJ2-5): SQTIHQWPATLVQPVGSPLSLECTVEGTSNPNLYWYRQAAGRGLQLLFYSVGIGQISSEVPQNLSASRPQDRQFILSSKKLLLSDSGFYLCACEQRVRETQYFGPGTRLLVL.

This clone has only a few counts. This rearrangement joins TRBV5-4 to TRBJ2-6, with D possibly TRBD1 on 7 matching bases. Germline loops: CDR1 SGHNT, CDR2 YYREEE (reference sequence). V lost 4 bases, J lost 3 bases, and 17 bases lay in between. There are 17 residues in the CDR3. CDR3 loop: CASSGGGTEGGANVLTF. The CDR3 coding sequence is TGTGCCAGCAGCGGAGGAGGGACAGAAGGTGGGGCCAACGTCCTGACTTTC.

The rearrangement uses TRBV2 and TRBJ2-1; D is perhaps TRBD2 (5 bases). Germline assignment: CDR1 SNHLY and CDR2 FYNNEI. Between the trimmed V and J ends, which lost 8 bases and 4 bases, there was a span of 15 bases. CDR3 length: 14 amino acids. CDR3 sequence reads: CASSVLARYNEQFF. CDR3 DNA: TGTGCCAGCTCGGTCCTAGCACGATACAATGAGCAGTTCTTC.

The chain links TRBV10-3 to TRBJ2-3; 8 bases align to TRBD2. Germline loops: CDR1 ENHRY, CDR2 SYGVKD. The CDR3 extends over 15 amino acids. The V segment lost 4 bases and the J segment 0 bases; nucleotides outside the gene matches: 3. The CDR3 DNA reads as TGTGCCATCAGTGGTTCGGGGGGGAGCACAGATACGCAGTATTTT. Its translation: CAISGSGGSTDTQYF.

The genes are TRBV6-5 and TRBJ1-2; TRBD1 aligns across 7 bases. The CDR3 spans 12 residues. V shed 5 bases, J shed 7 bases, and the junction held 4 bases outside the gene matches. Looked up from germline, CDR1 is MNHEY and CDR2 is SVGAGI. The CDR3: CASSRDRRGYTF. The CDR3 DNA follows: TGTGCCAGCAGTCGGGACAGACGTGGCTACACCTTC.

J is TRBJ2-7 and V is TRBV5-1, with 7 nucleotides matching TRBD1. This CDR3 has 16 amino acids. Germline V gene data show CDR1 as SGHRS and CDR2 as YFSETQ. Trimming cost V 0 bases and J 3 bases; bases outside gene matches: 9. CDR3 DNA: TGCGCCAGCAGCTTGGGTTTACGGGACAGTTACTACGAGCAGTACTTC. This translates into CASSLGLRDSYYEQYF.

J is TRBJ1-5 and V is TRBV5-6; possibly TRBD1 for D (5 bases). The CDR3 sequence is 13 residues long. V dropped 2 bases and J dropped 7 bases, with 10 bases sitting between them. The germline gives CDR1 SGHDT, CDR2 YYEEEE. The CDR3 bases are TGTGCCAGCAGCTTCGGGGGGGAACAGCCCCAGCATTTT. Protein product: CASSFGGEQPQHF.

The sample holds a few counts of this clone. The chain links TRBV2 to TRBJ1-4; 7 nucleotides match TRBD1. The germline gives CDR1 SNHLY, CDR2 FYNNEI. Trimming at V came to 7 bases and at J to 0 bases, leaving 14 bases not matched to a gene. The CDR3 is 18 amino acids. In DNA form, the CDR3 reads TGTGCCAGCACGAGATCCCCAGGGGGGTCTGCAACTAATGAAAAACTGTTTTTT. It translates to CASTRSPGGSATNEKLFF.

V is TRBV28 and J is TRBJ2-7, with 9 nucleotides matching TRBD2. V gave up 4 bases and J gave up 4 bases; unmatched junction bases: 14. The CDR3 sequence is 17 residues long. Germline V gene sequence: CDR1 MDHEN, CDR2 SYDVKM. The CDR3 loop reads CASSSPGGGAVEYEQYF. The CDR3 DNA is TGTGCCAGCAGTTCTCCAGGCGGGGGGGCAGTCGAATACGAGCAGTACTTC.

CDR3 in amino acids: CASSYSRDSNEQYF. The CDR3 coding sequence is TGTGCCAGCAGTTACTCGAGGGATAGTAACGAGCAGTACTTC. This chain connects TRBV6-6 to TRBJ2-7; possible D gene TRBD2, 5 bases. The CDR3 runs to 14 residues. Looked up from germline, CDR1 is MNHNY and CDR2 is SVGAGI (reference sequence). V lost 0 bases and J lost 5, with 11 bases in between.

The chain couples TRBV7-9 to TRBJ2-1, with a possible D match to TRBD2 (5 bases). V lost 3 bases to trimming and J lost 0 bases, with 15 bases between them. The germline gives CDR1 SEHNR, CDR2 FQNEAQ (reference sequence). The CDR3 sequence is 17 residues long. CDR3 in DNA: TGTGCCAGCAGCTTTGGCGGGCAACCGAGCTCCTACAATGAGCAGTTCTTC. Translated, it gives CASSFGGQPSSYNEQFF.

The V call is TRBV4-3, the J call TRBJ2-7; the match to TRBD1 covers 7 bases. The V gene's germline CDR1 is LGHNA and CDR2 YSLEER. The CDR3 is made up of 17 amino acids. The ends lost 2 bases at V and 0 bases at J; junction bases unmatched: 10. For the CDR3, the DNA is TGCGCCAGCAGCCAAACCCGGACAGGACCCAGCTCCTACGAGCAGTACTTC. This translates into CASSQTRTGPSSYEQYF.

This clone was detected only a few times. The chain links TRBV6-6 to TRBJ1-1; D ambiguous. CDR1 and CDR2 (germline): MNHNY, SVGAGI (reference sequence). This CDR3 region has 14 residues. The V end lost 7 bases, the J end lost 1 base, and 13 bases lay between the germline ends. The CDR3 coding sequence is TGTGCCAGCAATTTACAAGTTGGGAACACTGAAGCTTTCTTT. Translation gives CASNLQVGNTEAFF.

The V call is TRBV4-2, the J call TRBJ2-6, with a possible D match to TRBD1 (6 bases). CDR1 LGHNA and CDR2 YNFKEQ come from the germline V gene. The CDR3 runs to 16 residues. V lost 1 base, J lost 12 bases, and 19 bases lay in between. CDR3 sequence reads: CASSQVRGQQVPVLTF. The CDR3 DNA sequence: TGTGCCAGCAGCCAAGTACGCGGACAGCAGGTCCCCGTCCTGACTTTC.